This paragraph covers one T cell receptor beta chain sequence. Original data processing: The authors estimated nucleated cell counts from reference gene primer amplification. Clones were read by immunoSEQ multiplex PCR, and TCRdb kept only the in-frame ones, dropping some. The V and J calls and clone size come from that table; D and trimming were worked out from the DNA. This repertoire shows about 69,000 clones, more than 75% found once; its top ten account for around 47%. This sample was taken from a study of blood T cell repertoires in COVID-19. Study background: Samples came from the United States, Italy and Spain, spanning acute and convalescent COVID-19.

The ends lost 2 bases at V and 2 bases at J; junction bases unmatched: 5. This CDR3 has 16 residues. CDR1 and CDR2 from the germline V gene are MNHNS and SASEGT. This sequence originates from a human donor in a cohort sampled during active COVID-19. This sequence joins TRBV6-1 and TRBJ2-2; 7 bases fit TRBD1. The material sequenced was peripheral blood. The DNA for the CDR3 is TGTGCCAGCAGTGAACATTGGACAGGCAACACCGGGGAGCTGTTTTTT. Encoded protein: CASSEHWTGNTGELFF.